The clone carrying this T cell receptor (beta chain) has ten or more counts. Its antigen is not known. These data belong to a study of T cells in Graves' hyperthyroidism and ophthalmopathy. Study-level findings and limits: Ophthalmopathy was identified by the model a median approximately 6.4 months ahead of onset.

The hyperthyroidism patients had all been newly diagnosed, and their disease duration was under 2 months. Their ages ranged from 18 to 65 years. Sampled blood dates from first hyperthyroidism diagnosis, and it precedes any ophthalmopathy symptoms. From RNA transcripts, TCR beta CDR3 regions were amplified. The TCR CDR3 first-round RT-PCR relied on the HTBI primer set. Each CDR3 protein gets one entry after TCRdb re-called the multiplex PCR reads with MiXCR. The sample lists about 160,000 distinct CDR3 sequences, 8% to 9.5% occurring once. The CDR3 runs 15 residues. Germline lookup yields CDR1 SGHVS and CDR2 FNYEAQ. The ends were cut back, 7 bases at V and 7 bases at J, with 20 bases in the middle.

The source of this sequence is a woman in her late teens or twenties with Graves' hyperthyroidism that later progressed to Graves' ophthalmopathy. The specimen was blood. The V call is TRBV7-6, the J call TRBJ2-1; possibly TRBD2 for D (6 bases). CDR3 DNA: TGTGCCAGCATCGATTCGGAGGGGTCCCTAAATGAGCAGTTCTTC. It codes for CASIDSEGSLNEQFF.